This is a list of T cell receptor beta chains from one sample in a study of T cells in narcolepsy. The assay was immunoSEQ multiplex PCR, and TCRdb's table has in-frame clones only and misses some. The sample holds about 40,000 clones, approximately 88% seen once. The sample taken for sequencing was CD45RA- memory CD4+ T cells from PBMCs. Receptor source: a human donor with narcolepsy. Both conserved end residues are part of each CDR3. Each record gives: D gene, V gene, J gene, clone size, CDR3 protein, CDR3 DNA. A D gene is named only where the DNA matches it firmly. Clone size is given for some rows only: seen once, a few or many times, or a class if the clone is expanded.

TRBD1	TRBV18	TRBJ2-6	-	CASSSTGSSGANVLTF	TGTGCCAGCTCATCGACAGGGAGCTCTGGGGCCAACGTCCTGACTTTC
-	TRBV6-6	TRBJ2-3	-	CASSYSEGVRTDTQYF	TGTGCCAGCAGTTACTCGGAGGGAGTGAGGACAGATACGCAGTATTTT
-	TRBV30	TRBJ1-2	-	CAWRYGFYGYTF	TGTGCCTGGAGATACGGATTCTATGGCTACACCTTC
TRBD2	TRBV18	TRBJ2-3	-	CASSPPGLAGGNTDTQYF	TGTGCCAGCTCACCCCCGGGACTAGCGGGAGGGAACACAGATACGCAGTATTTT
TRBD1	TRBV19	TRBJ1-1	-	CASSMTGVTEAFF	TGTGCCAGTAGTATGACAGGGGTTACTGAAGCTTTCTTT
-	TRBV7-2	TRBJ2-3	-	CASSFSVTGTDTQYF	TGTGCCAGCAGCTTTTCAGTAACGGGCACAGATACGCAGTATTTT
-	TRBV30	TRBJ1-5	-	CAWSVQTNQPQHF	TGTGCCTGGAGTGTACAAACTAATCAGCCCCAGCATTTT
-	TRBV5-6	TRBJ2-3	-	CASSGGPGGLTDTQYF	TGTGCCAGCAGCGGCGGTCCGGGGGGCTTAACAGATACGCAGTATTTT
TRBD2	TRBV6-1	TRBJ2-1	-	CASSEAVAGGPLDEQFF	TGTGCCAGCAGTGAAGCCGTAGCGGGAGGGCCTTTGGATGAGCAGTTCTTC
-	TRBV2	TRBJ1-1	-	CASSYQGQSTEAFF	TGTGCCAGCAGCTACCAGGGGCAATCCACTGAAGCTTTCTTT
TRBD2	TRBV11-2	TRBJ2-7	-	CASGGELNYEQYF	TGTGCCAGCGGGGGGGAGCTAAACTACGAGCAGTACTTC
-	TRBV6-5	TRBJ2-3	once	CASSYFQASTDTQYF	TGTGCCAGCAGTTACTTCCAAGCTAGCACAGATACGCAGTATTTT
TRBD1	TRBV2	TRBJ2-3	-	CASSRDRNTDTQYF	TGTGCCAGCAGTCGGGACAGGAACACAGATACGCAGTATTTT
TRBD2	TRBV19	TRBJ2-7	-	CASSAGTTGLLEQYF	TGTGCCAGTAGCGCCGGAACCACGGGACTACTCGAGCAGTACTTC
TRBD2	TRBV5-1	TRBJ2-2	-	CASSQTSDWAELFF	TGCGCCAGCAGCCAGACTAGCGATTGGGCTGAGCTGTTTTTT
-	TRBV12-2	TRBJ1-1	-	CASRLAPRTGGRLNTEAFF	TGTGCAAGTCGCTTAGCGCCCCGGACAGGGGGACGGTTGAACACTGAAGCTTTCTTT
TRBD2	TRBV7-7	TRBJ2-1	once	CASSLGSGSYNEQFF	TGTGCTAGCAGCTTAGGTAGCGGGTCCTACAATGAGCAGTTCTTC
-	TRBV5-1	TRBJ1-4	-	CASSLVQHEKLFF	TGCGCCAGCAGCTTGGTTCAGCACGAAAAACTGTTTTTT
TRBD2	TRBV7-2	TRBJ2-7	-	CASSPLAGGSEQYF	TGTGCCAGCAGCCCACTAGCGGGGGGGAGCGAGCAGTACTTC
TRBD2	TRBV7-3	TRBJ2-3	once	CASSLKRGNTDTQYF	TGTGCCAGCAGCTTAAAGCGGGGGAACACAGATACGCAGTATTTT
-	TRBV6-5	TRBJ1-1	-	CASSLGESRNTEAFF	TGTGCCAGCAGTCTCGGGGAGAGCCGGAACACTGAAGCTTTCTTT
-	TRBV5-1	TRBJ2-3	-	CASSLAGGTQYF	TGCGCCAGCAGCTTGGCCGGAGGTACGCAGTATTTT
-	TRBV6-1	TRBJ1-5	-	CASSEASWNQPQHF	TGTGCCAGCAGTGAAGCTTCCTGGAATCAGCCCCAGCATTTT